This TCR beta chain appears in the sequencing data of a study of T cell responses to AZD1222 COVID-19 vaccine. Study findings and constraints: Repertoire collection took place solely once the T cell response had peaked.

About this clone: Its antigen is unknown.

Sequenced by immunoSEQ multiplex PCR; TCRdb stores in-frame clones only, minus some. The sample lists some 120,000 clones, approximately 85% seen once, with roughly 4% in the top ten. The clonotype comes from an adult who received the AZD1222 COVID-19 vaccine. Sequenced material: peripheral blood, taken 28 days after the second AZD1222 dose.

Here the CDR3 DNA reads TGTGCCAGCAGCTTAGCGGCTGCCACCTCCACAGATACGCAGTATTTT. Its protein is CASSLAAATSTDTQYF. V is TRBV7-6 and J is TRBJ2-3; no reliable D call. V shed 0 bases and J shed 2 bases, with 12 bases lying between them. Germline CDR1 and CDR2: SGHVS and FNYEAQ. The CDR3 has 16 amino acids. Looking up the rest from reference TRBV7-6 and TRBJ2-3 gives the full variable domain: GAGVSQSPRYKVTKRGQDVALRCDPISGHVSLYWYRQALGQGPEFLTYFNYEAQQDKSGLPNDRFSAERPEGSISTLTIQRTEQRDSAMYRCASSLAAATSTDTQYFGPGTRLTVL.